This T cell receptor beta chain was captured in a study of blood T cells in healthy people across ages. In each sample, at least 6 million PBMCs were isolated. Germline V gene lookup returns CDR1 LGHNA and CDR2 YSLEER. V dropped 4 bases and J dropped 0 bases, with 10 bases sitting between them. The CDR3 has 15 amino acids. The use of a sample-barcoded 5' primer and a J-beta primer mix characterized a second PCR of about 7 to 12 cycles. TCRdb processed the 5' RACE reads anew with MiXCR; each CDR3 protein has one entry. This sample has some 900,000 distinct CDR3 sequences, with roughly 52% found just once.

Sequencing input: blood. This receptor was obtained from a man aged 25 to 40 in good health. The chain carries TRBV4-3 and TRBJ1-3; no firm D call. The CDR3 nucleotides are TGCGCCAGCAGCCTCGACGTACTCTCTGGAAACACCATATATTTT. Protein: CASSLDVLSGNTIYF.